The 16 T cell receptor beta chains given below trace back to one sample, sequenced in a study of cytomegalovirus exposure and HLA in healthy donors. Both 60 Vbeta primers and 13 Jbeta primers went into the PCR. Profiled with immunoSEQ multiplex PCR; TCRdb holds only in-frame clones, not every one. In the table there are about 150,000 clones, 65% to 80% of which are singletons. The sequenced material came from PBMCs. These receptors all stem from a man between 40 and 49 years old in good health and CMV-seropositive.

The genes are TRBV7-3 and TRBJ2-1; TRBD1 aligns across 11 bases. This CDR3 is built from 16 residues. Germline CDR1 SGHTA, CDR2 FQGTGA. The V and J ends lost 4 bases and 9 bases, in that order; junction bases with no gene match: 11. In DNA, the CDR3 is TGTGCCAGCAGCTCCGGACAGGGGGCTGATTTCGGTGAGCAGTTCTTC. Translating it yields CASSSGQGADFGEQFF.

The rearrangement uses TRBV19 and TRBJ1-2, with 9 bases aligning to TRBD1. The V and J ends lost 9 bases and 8 bases, in that order; junction bases with no gene match: 16. Per the germline V gene, CDR1 is LNHDA and CDR2 is SQIVND (reference sequence). This CDR3 is 15 amino acids long. The CDR3 DNA sequence: TGTGCCAGCACCATCCCACAGGGGGCAGTCGGCGGCTACACCTTC. Protein product: CASTIPQGAVGGYTF. The variable domain in full, with the rest retrieved from reference TRBV19 and TRBJ1-2, is DGGITQSPKYLFRKEGQNVTLSCEQNLNHDAMYWYRQDPGQGLRLIYYSQIVNDFQKGDIAEGYSVSREKKESFPLTVTSAQKNPTAFYLCASTIPQGAVGGYTFGSGTRLTVV.

The chain joins TRBV5-4 to TRBJ2-7; 9 bases align to TRBD2. J gave up 1 base and V 0 bases, and 2 bases lay outside the gene matches. The CDR3 covers 15 residues. Germline lookup yields CDR1 SGHNT and CDR2 YYREEE (reference sequence). The CDR3 spells CASSLVAGGSYEQYF. The CDR3 region has the DNA TGTGCCAGCAGCTTGGTGGCGGGAGGGTCCTACGAGCAGTACTTC.

The rearrangement links TRBV2 to TRBJ2-3; TRBD1 matches 7 bases. Trimming at V came to 4 bases and at J to 3 bases, leaving 1 base not matched to a gene. CDR1 and CDR2 (germline): SNHLY, FYNNEI. The CDR3 totals 13 residues. The CDR3 nucleotides read TGTGCCAGCAGTGGACAGGGAACAGATACGCAGTATTTT. Protein sequence: CASSGQGTDTQYF.

V usage is TRBV10-3 and J usage is TRBJ2-3; 8 positions match TRBD2. Germline V gene lookup returns CDR1 ENHRY and CDR2 SYGVKD. J gave up 2 bases and V 0 bases, and 13 bases lay outside the gene matches. CDR3 size: 19 residues. This chain's CDR3 is CAISESIAGTSLNTDTQYF. The CDR3 DNA reads as TGTGCCATCAGTGAGTCAATAGCGGGAACATCCCTAAACACAGATACGCAGTATTTT.

The chain uses TRBV10-3 and TRBJ2-7, with 9 bases matching TRBD1. This CDR3 is built from 13 residues. V shed 4 bases and J 5 bases; nucleotides not matched to a gene: 3. Germline V CDR1 and CDR2: ENHRY, SYGVKD. The CDR3 nucleotides are TGTGCCATCAGTGTAAGGACAGGGGACGAGCAGTACTTC. This encodes CAISVRTGDEQYF.

The chain employs TRBV27 and TRBJ2-1, with 11 bases identical to TRBD2. Germline assignment: CDR1 MNHEY and CDR2 SMNVEV (reference sequence). V lost 0 bases and J lost 12; bases outside the gene matches: 10. The CDR3 spans 16 residues. The CDR3 sequence: CASSLSPTSGSVMQFF. CDR3 nucleotide sequence: TGTGCCAGCAGTTTATCCCCCACTAGCGGGAGTGTTATGCAGTTCTTC.

J is TRBJ1-5 and V is TRBV14; 8 bases are shared with TRBD1. This CDR3 spans 15 amino acids. Germline V lookup: CDR1 SGHDN, CDR2 FVKESK. The J segment lost 0 bases and the V segment lost 10 bases, leaving 8 bases of the junction unmatched. CDR3 DNA: TGTGCCACCAGACAGGGGAGGACTAGCAATCAGCCCCAGCATTTT. Protein product: CATRQGRTSNQPQHF.

This chain joins TRBV7-2 and TRBJ2-7; unclear D gene. V was cut by 1 base and J by 2 bases, with 12 bases left in between. There are 15 residues in the CDR3. The germline V gene has CDR1 SGHTA and CDR2 FQGNSA. The CDR3 DNA reads as TGTGCCAGCAGCTTAGTGTCTGACTTAACCTACGAGCAGTACTTC. It encodes CASSLVSDLTYEQYF.

This sequence joins TRBV5-4 and TRBJ1-1; 10 nucleotides agree with TRBD1. The germline V gene has CDR1 SGHNT and CDR2 YYREEE (reference sequence). This CDR3 region has 15 residues. Trimming removed 1 base from V and 5 bases from J; junction bases left unmatched: 5. The CDR3 spells CASSLLGDRGTEAFF. CDR3 DNA sequence: TGTGCCAGCAGCTTGTTGGGGGACAGGGGTACTGAAGCTTTCTTT.

Concerning this clone: This CDR3 is also generated by other DNA sequences in the sample. J is TRBJ2-1 and V is TRBV9; 9 bases are shared with TRBD2. The V gene end was trimmed by 3 bases and the J gene end by 4 bases; junction bases not matched to a gene: 5. CDR3 length equals 15 residues. The germline V gene encodes CDR1 SGDLS and CDR2 YYNGEE. In nucleotides, the CDR3 is TGTGCCAGCAGCGCTAGCGGGACTCCGTACAATGAGCAGTTCTTC. This encodes CASSASGTPYNEQFF.

The chain has TRBV7-9 and TRBJ1-4, with 8 positions matching TRBD1. Looked up from germline, CDR1 is SEHNR and CDR2 is FQNEAQ (reference sequence). V was clipped by 5 bases and J by 14 bases; unmatched bases: 10. This CDR3 has 13 residues. CDR3 DNA sequence: TGTGCCAGCAGCAAGCGGACAGGGTTCGTTCTGTTTTTT. It encodes CASSKRTGFVLFF.

A note on this clone: Other DNA sequences in the sample encode the same CDR3. The V gene is TRBV6-6, the J gene TRBJ2-5; D might be TRBD1 (6 bases). The ends were cut back, 0 bases at V and 3 bases at J, with 8 bases in the middle. CDR3 length equals 14 residues. Per the germline V gene, CDR1 is MNHNY and CDR2 is SVGAGI (reference sequence). For the CDR3, the DNA is TGTGCCAGCAGTTACTCCAACAGGGAAGAGACCCAGTACTTC. Translating it yields CASSYSNREETQYF.

The chain combines TRBV2 with TRBJ2-2, with 8 bases lining up with TRBD2. CDR1 is SNHLY, CDR2 FYNNEI, per germline. V lost 4 bases, J lost 5 bases, and 9 bases stayed unmatched. The CDR3 extends over 16 amino acids. CDR3 protein: CASSVTFGGGTGELFF. The CDR3 nucleotides are TGTGCCAGCAGTGTTACGTTCGGGGGGGGGACCGGGGAGCTGTTTTTT.

This clone was counted a few times. V is TRBV4-2 and J is TRBJ2-3, with TRBD2 matching over 11 bases. V lost 1 base, J lost 4 bases, and 4 bases stayed unmatched. CDR3 length: 16 residues. Germline CDR1 and CDR2: LGHNA and YNFKEQ. CDR3 sequence: CASSQGVAGGPDTQYF. DNA for the CDR3: TGTGCCAGCAGCCAAGGGGTAGCGGGAGGGCCAGATACGCAGTATTTT.

This clone was seen a few times. J is TRBJ2-3 and V is TRBV2; 16 bases are shared with TRBD2. The V gene's germline CDR1 is SNHLY and CDR2 FYNNEI. With 6 bases clipped from V and 9 bases from J, the junction kept 6 bases outside the gene matches. This CDR3 has 15 amino acids. This chain's CDR3 is CASRGLAGGRGTQYF. The CDR3 DNA is TGTGCCAGCAGGGGACTAGCGGGAGGGCGGGGCACGCAGTATTTT.